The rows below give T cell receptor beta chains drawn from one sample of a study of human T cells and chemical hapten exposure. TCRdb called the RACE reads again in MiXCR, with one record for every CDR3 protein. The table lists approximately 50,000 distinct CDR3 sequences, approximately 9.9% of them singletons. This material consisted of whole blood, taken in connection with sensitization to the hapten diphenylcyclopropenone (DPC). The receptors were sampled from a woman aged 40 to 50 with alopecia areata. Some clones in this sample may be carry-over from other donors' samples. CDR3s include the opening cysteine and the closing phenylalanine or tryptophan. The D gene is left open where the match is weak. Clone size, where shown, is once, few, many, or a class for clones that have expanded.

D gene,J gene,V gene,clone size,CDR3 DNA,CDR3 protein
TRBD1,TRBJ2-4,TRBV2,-,TGTGCCAGCAAGTGGAACAGGGGCGGCATTCAGTACTTC,CASKWNRGGIQYF
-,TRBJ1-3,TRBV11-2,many,TGTGCCAGCAGCCTCACCTTAGGTCCCGGGCCTGGAAACACCATATATTTT,CASSLTLGPGPGNTIYF
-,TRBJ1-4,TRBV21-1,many,TGTGCCAGCAGCGCCCCCGGGACAGATACTTCAACTAATGAAAAACTGTTTTTT,CASSAPGTDTSTNEKLFF
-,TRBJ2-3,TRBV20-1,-,TGCAGTGCTAGAGACCATAAACAAGATACGCAGTATTTT,CSARDHKQDTQYF
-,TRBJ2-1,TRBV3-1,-,TGTGCCAGCAGCCAAGTACAGGGTTGGAATGAGCAGTTCTTC,CASSQVQGWNEQFF
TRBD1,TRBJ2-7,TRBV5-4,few,TGTGCCAGCAGCACCGGGACAGGGGGATACGAGCAGTACTTC,CASSTGTGGYEQYF
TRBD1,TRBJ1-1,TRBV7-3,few,TGTGCCAGCAGCTTAACAGGACAGGGGAACACTGAAGCTTTCTTT,CASSLTGQGNTEAFF
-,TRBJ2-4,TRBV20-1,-,TGCAGTGCTAGAAAAACAGGGGAGGGGAACATTCAGTACTTC,CSARKTGEGNIQYF
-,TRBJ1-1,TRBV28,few,TGTGCCAGCAGTCACCCCCCTCGGGCAGGGCCGGGGACTGAAGCTTTCTTT,CASSHPPRAGPGTEAFF
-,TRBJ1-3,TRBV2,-,TGTGCCAGCAGTGCAATCTCTGGAAACACCATATATTTT,CASSAISGNTIYF
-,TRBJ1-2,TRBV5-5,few,TGTGCCAGCAGCTTGGCAGACTATGGCTACACCTTC,CASSLADYGYTF
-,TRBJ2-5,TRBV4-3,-,TGCGCCAGCAGCCAAGACCGTGGACCTGGTGAGACCCAGTACTTC,CASSQDRGPGETQYF
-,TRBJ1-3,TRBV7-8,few,TGTGCCAGCAGCTTATTTAAAGGGGGGACTGGAAACACCATATATTTT,CASSLFKGGTGNTIYF
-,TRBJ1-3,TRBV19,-,TGTGCCAGTAGGCCAACCTCGATCCGACCCGGGCACTCTGGAAACACCATATATTTT,CASRPTSIRPGHSGNTIYF
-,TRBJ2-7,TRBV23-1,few,TGCGCCAGCAGTCAAGGTCGGGGGGAGCAGTACTTC,CASSQGRGEQYF
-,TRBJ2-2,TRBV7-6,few,TGTGCCAGCAGCTTAGGACTGGGGTACAACACCGGGGAGCTGTTTTTT,CASSLGLGYNTGELFF
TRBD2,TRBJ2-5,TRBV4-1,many,TGCGCCAGCAGCCAAGAAGGGAGGGACTCCCAGTACTTC,CASSQEGRDSQYF
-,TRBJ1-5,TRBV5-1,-,TGCGCCAGCAGCTTGGTCCACGGGACTAGCAATCAGCCCCAGCATTTT,CASSLVHGTSNQPQHF